Shown below are 18 T cell receptor beta chains from a single sample sequenced in a study of CXCR3-negative and CXCR3-positive naive CD8 T cells. Researchers prepared the TRB cDNA libraries using 5' RACE with UMI labels. Following a re-call of the 5' RACE reads, TCRdb has one entry per CDR3 protein and lacks DNA. The listing contains about 43,000 distinct CDR3 sequences. The sample comprised memory CD8+ T cells from blood. These receptors all come from a human donor in good health. Some clones in this sample may be carry-over from other donors' samples.

The chain has TRBV20-1 and TRBJ2-3; the D call of TRBD2 rests on TCRdb alone, since no DNA is present to check it. This CDR3 has 20 residues. Germline-derived CDR1 and CDR2 are DFQATT and SNEGSKA (reference sequence). The CDR3 sequence is CSARDEWTSGVGRTRYTQYF.

This chain uses TRBV4-1 with TRBJ1-1; TCRdb calls TRBD1, which cannot be checked without DNA. There are 17 residues in the CDR3. Germline loops: CDR1 MGHRA, CDR2 YSYEKL. The CDR3 reads CASSQVGGGPRGTEAFF.

This chain joins TRBV29-1 and TRBJ1-1. The CDR3 loop spans 12 amino acids. Germline V gene data show CDR1 as SQVTM and CDR2 as ANQGSEA. CDR3 protein: CSVEAENTEAFF.

The rearrangement joins TRBV15 to TRBJ2-5; TCRdb designates TRBD1, a call that cannot be tested without DNA. The CDR3 has 14 amino acids. CDR1 and CDR2 from the germline V gene are LNHNV and YYDKDF (reference sequence). The CDR3 sequence: CATSDRVLMETQYF.

The chain combines TRBV5-1 with TRBJ1-1; without DNA, the TCRdb call of TRBD1 cannot be checked. CDR3 size: 14 residues. Looked up from germline, CDR1 is SGHRS and CDR2 is YFSETQ. This chain's CDR3 is CASSITGTGTEAFF.

By frequency, this clonotype registers medium-sized. The rearrangement joins TRBV4-3 to TRBJ2-6; the D gene TCRdb calls, TRBD2, cannot be checked with no DNA. The CDR3 has 16 residues. In germline, CDR1 is LGHNA, CDR2 YSLEER. CDR3 residues: CASSQLEGTGANVLTF.

The chain carries TRBV28 and TRBJ2-7; TCRdb's assignment of TRBD1 cannot be checked, as there is no DNA. From germline, CDR1 is MDHEN and CDR2 SYDVKM. CDR3 length: 15 amino acids. This CDR3 reads CASSATGTASYEQYF.

The chain combines TRBV7-2 with TRBJ2-7; the D call from TCRdb, TRBD1, cannot be confirmed without DNA. The V gene's germline CDR1 is SGHTA and CDR2 FQGNSA. This CDR3 comprises 13 residues. The chain's CDR3 is CASSLEGYYEQYF. The full variable domain, with the rest looked up from reference TRBV7-2 and TRBJ2-7, is GAGVSQSPSNKVTEKGKDVELRCDPISGHTALYWYRQSLGQGLEFLIYFQGNSAPDKSGLPSDRFSAERTGGSVSTLTIQRTQQEDSAVYLCASSLEGYYEQYFGPGTRLTVT.

The chain links TRBV7-8 to TRBJ2-7; lacking DNA, the TRBD1 call made by TCRdb goes unchecked. CDR1 is SGHVS, CDR2 FQNEAQ, per germline. The CDR3 contains 15 residues. The chain's CDR3 is CASSPWQGAQDEQYF. Variable domain in full (rest from reference TRBV7-8 and TRBJ2-7): GAGVSQSPRYKVAKRGQDVALRCDPISGHVSLFWYQQALGQGPEFLTYFQNEAQLDKSGLPSDRFFAERPEGSVSTLKIQRTQQEDSAVYLCASSPWQGAQDEQYFGPGTRLTVT.

The rearrangement links TRBV20-1 to TRBJ2-7; TCRdb reports TRBD1, a call that lacks DNA to check it against. The CDR3 spans 13 residues. Looked up from germline, CDR1 is DFQATT and CDR2 is SNEGSKA (reference sequence). CDR3 in amino acids: CSVGGDRDYEQYF.

The chain recombines TRBV15 with TRBJ2-3; TCRdb proposes TRBD1, but this gene call is untestable without DNA. Germline V lookup: CDR1 LNHNV, CDR2 YYDKDF (reference sequence). CDR3 size: 18 residues. CDR3 amino acids: CATSSYPRTGQNTDTQYF.

The rearrangement joins TRBV14 to TRBJ2-1. Germline-derived CDR1 and CDR2 are SGHDN and FVKESK. The CDR3 is made up of 14 amino acids. The CDR3 is CASSHGVAYNEQFF.

By frequency, this clonotype is large (0.1 to 1%). The chain recombines TRBV6-2 or TRBV6-3 with TRBJ2-2; TCRdb lists TRBD1, though no DNA is available to test this call. The CDR3 has 13 residues. Germline V gene sequence: CDR1 MNHEY, CDR2 SVGEGT. The CDR3 sequence is CASRATETGELFF.

V is TRBV3-1 and J is TRBJ2-1. The CDR3 runs to 14 residues. CDR1 is LGHDT and CDR2 is YNNKEL in the germline V gene (reference sequence). The CDR3 region is CASSYDSFYNEQFF.

The rearrangement uses TRBV6-1 and TRBJ2-1; TCRdb gives TRBD1 as the D gene, but with no DNA this cannot be confirmed. The CDR3 is 14 residues long. The germline CDR1 and CDR2 sequences are MNHNS and SASEGT. CDR3 amino acids: CASSSRTGAREQFF.

The chain employs TRBV29-1 and TRBJ2-7. This CDR3 is built from 13 residues. Germline V gene lookup returns CDR1 SQVTM and CDR2 ANQGSEA. The CDR3 here is CSVEWGSSYEQYF.

The chain employs TRBV7-6 and TRBJ2-3; the TCRdb call, TRBD1, lacks DNA for checking. Germline V gene lookup returns CDR1 SGHVS and CDR2 FNYEAQ. The CDR3 runs to 15 residues. This chain's CDR3 is CASTPFVGEADTQYF.

V is TRBV4-2 and J is TRBJ2-5. CDR1 is LGHNA, CDR2 YNFKEQ, per germline. The CDR3 is made up of 14 amino acids. The chain's CDR3 is CASSLTPLGETQYF.